This TCR beta chain was found in a study of molecular identifiers for immune sequencing clone quantification. About the research overall: Four portions were sequenced after RNA from around 20,000 or 100,000 naive CD8 cells was split five ways in replicates. Study conclusions and caveats: Clones above 20 RNA copies contained over 99% of effector molecules and under 1% of naive molecules.

Naive CD8 T cells were sorted as CD8+CD4-CCR7+CD45RA+. Ten or more counts support this clonotype. Antigen specificity is unknown. TCRdb re-called the PCR reads through MiXCR, storing one row per CDR3 protein. Among some 41,000 distinct CDR3 sequences listed, around 18% were seen once. Germline CDR1 MNHEY, CDR2 SMNVEV (reference sequence). CDR3 length equals 15 residues. Losses at the gene ends were 5 bases for V and 2 bases for J; bases not matched to a gene: 6. V is TRBV27 and J is TRBJ2-1, with TRBD2 identical over 7 bases. The TCR comes from a human donor in good health. Some libraries in this study had Jurkat cell RNA spiked in. Sequencing input: naive CD8+ T cells from blood, with Jurkat cell RNA spiked in. Subset indicated: FACS-sorted CD8+CD4-CCR7+CD45RA+ naive T cells. The CDR3 loop reads CASSPWGGTYNEQFF. The CDR3 bases are TGTGCCAGCAGTCCCTGGGGGGGGACCTACAATGAGCAGTTCTTC.